This record looks at one T cell receptor beta chain sequence and its context. Its antigen remains unidentified. The junction had 8 bases not matched to a gene; V was cut back by 1 base and J by 5 bases. The CDR3 is 18 residues long. Germline-derived CDR1 and CDR2 are SGHAT and FQNNGV. CDR3 and TCR beta VDJ profiling relied on genomic DNA as the template. TCRdb independently ran MiXCR on the reads; one entry per CDR3 protein. The table has about 64,000 distinct CDR3 sequences, under 55% seen once. The data belong to a study of CD8+CD57+ T cells in acquired aplastic anemia. Whole-study results and caveats: About 30 shared CD8+ CDR3s appeared highly expressed within patients' immunodominant clones.

The V call is TRBV11-2, the J call TRBJ2-5; 15 bases are shared with TRBD2. Sequenced material: sorted CD4+, CD8+, or CD8+CD57+ T cells (not recorded which) from PBMCs. The receptor comes from a human donor in good health, serving as a control. The CDR3 DNA reads as TGTGCCAGCAGCTTAGGAGGACTAGCGGGAGGGCCAGGGGAGACCCAGTACTTC. Translation: CASSLGGLAGGPGETQYF.